This T cell receptor (beta chain) was profiled in a study of high-grade serous ovarian cancer treatment subgroups. Study-wide findings and caveats: TCR clonal relatedness correlated positively with neoantigen level.

The tumor samples were collected prior to definitive surgery or chemotherapy. Profiling relied on immunoSEQ multiplex PCR, and the TCRdb table lists in-frame clones only, not all of them. The table records around 7,000 clones, approximately 79% of them present only once. As for this clone: Its specificity is not known.

The clonotype was recovered from a human donor with high-grade serous ovarian cancer. The sequenced material came from tumor tissue.

CDR3 loop: CASSVGLAGSGTDTQYF. As DNA, the CDR3 is TGTGCCAGCAGCGTAGGGCTAGCGGGGAGTGGGACAGATACGCAGTATTTT. This chain links TRBV9 with TRBJ2-3, with 9 bases aligning to TRBD2. The CDR3 consists of 17 residues. Germline trimming cut 0 bases from V and 3 bases from J; bases unmatched to any gene: 8. CDR1 SGDLS and CDR2 YYNGEE come from the germline V gene.